These 10 T cell receptor beta chains were all obtained from the same sample, sequenced in a study of shared clonotypes between healthy human individuals (TCRdb year 2020). The method behind the library was the immunoSEQ multiplex PCR assay. The table was pulled from immuneACCESS by TCRdb, which kept in-frame rearrangements only. Such tables lose some clones; where checked, under half of the loss comes from unresolved V genes, and the rest has no known cause. A total of around 2.1 million clones appear in this sample, about 92% of them only once. Together, the top ten hold 1.7% of the sample. CD8 naive samples were CD45RO-negative cells positively selected for CCR7, giving a CD45RA+CCR7+ population that excluded TemRA cells. Sequencing was done on a sample of naive CD8+ T cells from PBMCs. Reading the label with the study, this specimen's cell subset or site is: CD45RA+CCR7+. The receptors here all came from a man younger than 30 in good health. Some clones in this sample may be carry-over from other donors' samples.

This clone was picked up one time. DNA of the CDR3: TGCGCCAGCAGCCGAATTACCGGGACAGGGGCCTACGAGCAGTACTTC. This codes for CASSRITGTGAYEQYF. The chain is built from TRBV4-1 and TRBJ2-7, with 10 positions matching TRBD1. The ends lost 4 bases at V and 2 bases at J; junction bases unmatched: 8. The CDR3 loop spans 16 amino acids. Germline assignment: CDR1 MGHRA and CDR2 YSYEKL.

The genes are TRBV30 and TRBJ2-7, with unresolved D. Germline loops: CDR1 GTSNPN, CDR2 SVGIG (reference sequence). The CDR3 sequence is 12 residues long. Deletions cut 0 bases from V and 2 bases from J, with 5 bases between. The CDR3 region has the DNA TGTGCCTGGAGTGTACTCCCCTACGAGCAGTACTTC. Translation: CAWSVLPYEQYF. The whole variable domain, filled in from reference TRBV30 and TRBJ2-7, reads SQTIHQWPATLVQPVGSPLSLECTVEGTSNPNLYWYRQAAGRGLQLLFYSVGIGQISSEVPQNLSASRPQDRQFILSSKKLLLSDSGFYLCAWSVLPYEQYFGPGTRLTVT.

In this sample, this clone turned up once. The rearrangement uses TRBV6-6 and TRBJ2-7; D not resolved. V dropped 0 bases and J dropped 0 bases, with 9 bases sitting between them. This CDR3 comprises 15 residues. CDR1 and CDR2 (germline): MNHNY, SVGAGI (reference sequence). CDR3: CASSYSGGVSYEQYF. CDR3 in DNA: TGTGCCAGCAGTTACTCGGGCGGTGTCTCCTACGAGCAGTACTTC.

The rearrangement links TRBV6-1 to TRBJ1-2; D may be TRBD1 (6 bases). The length of the CDR3 is 12 residues. The germline CDR1 and CDR2 sequences are MNHNS and SASEGT. The V end was cut by 3 bases, the J end by 12 bases, with 14 bases between. This CDR3 reads CASSEESGTNTF. CDR3 nucleotides: TGTGCCAGCAGTGAGGAGTCCGGGACAAACACCTTC.

On this clone itself: The same CDR3 can be traced to other DNA sequences in this sample. The V and J genes are TRBV27 and TRBJ2-1; D is unresolved. CDR1 MNHEY and CDR2 SMNVEV come from the germline V gene (reference sequence). V lost 3 bases and J lost 7, with 4 bases in between. The CDR3 sequence is 11 residues long. CDR3 loop: CASSFGNEQFF. CDR3 coding DNA: TGTGCCAGCAGTTTCGGGAATGAGCAGTTCTTC.

V usage is TRBV5-8 and J usage is TRBJ2-7; D may be TRBD2 (6 bases). This CDR3 contains 15 residues. Trimming removed 3 bases at V and 3 bases at J, with 16 bases between. The germline V gene encodes CDR1 SGHTS and CDR2 YDEGEE. In DNA, the CDR3 is TGTGCCAGCAGCTGGGGAGGCGACACCCTCTACGAGCAGTACTTC. Translation: CASSWGGDTLYEQYF.

The CDR3 DNA reads TGTGCCAGCAGCCCCTTTGCCACGGGGAACACTGAAGCTTTCTTT. This translates into CASSPFATGNTEAFF. This chain joins TRBV9 and TRBJ1-1; no firm D call. This CDR3 comprises 15 residues. V was trimmed by 4 bases and J by 1 base, leaving 14 bases between them. Germline CDR1 is SGDLS and CDR2 is YYNGEE. Full variable domain (remainder filled in from reference TRBV9 and TRBJ1-1): DSGVTQTPKHLITATGQRVTLRCSPRSGDLSVYWYQQSLDQGLQFLIQYYNGEERAKGNILERFSAQQFPDLHSELNLSSLELGDSALYFCASSPFATGNTEAFFGQGTRLTVV.

The chain couples TRBV5-6 to TRBJ2-7; D may be TRBD2 (5 bases). Between the trimmed V and J ends, which lost 1 base and 3 bases, there was a span of 23 bases. CDR3 length equals 18 residues. The germline V gene has CDR1 SGHDT and CDR2 YYEEEE. The CDR3 loop reads CASSLPGSSQEVGYEQYF. Here the CDR3 DNA reads TGTGCCAGCAGCTTGCCTGGGAGCAGTCAAGAGGTAGGCTACGAGCAGTACTTC.

The chain carries TRBV7-8 and TRBJ1-3, with 10 bases lining up with TRBD1. This CDR3 spans 18 amino acids. From germline, CDR1 is SGHVS and CDR2 FQNEAQ. Trimming cost V 1 base and J 7 bases; bases outside gene matches: 13. CDR3 DNA sequence: TGTGCCAGCAGCTTAGAGTGGGGCCCGGGACAGGGGTTGAACACCATATATTTT. This encodes CASSLEWGPGQGLNTIYF. The full variable domain, its missing parts supplied by reference TRBV7-8 and TRBJ1-3, is GAGVSQSPRYKVAKRGQDVALRCDPISGHVSLFWYQQALGQGPEFLTYFQNEAQLDKSGLPSDRFFAERPEGSVSTLKIQRTQQEDSAVYLCASSLEWGPGQGLNTIYFGEGSWLTVV.

The rearrangement links TRBV7-6 to TRBJ2-7; TRBD2 might be the D (6 bases). Germline loops: CDR1 SGHVS, CDR2 FNYEAQ. The ends were cut back, 7 bases at V and 6 bases at J, with 16 bases in the middle. This CDR3 is built from 13 residues. The CDR3 sequence is CASTPVGGGEQYF. The CDR3 DNA reads TGTGCCAGCACTCCCGTCGGGGGAGGCGAGCAGTACTTC.